Following are 29 T cell receptor beta chains from one sample sequenced in a study of cytomegalovirus exposure and HLA in healthy donors. Use of 60 Vbeta and 13 Jbeta primers characterized the PCR. Some clones are missing from TCRdb's copy, which holds only in-frame ones; the method was immunoSEQ multiplex PCR. The top ten hold approximately 4% of the sample, which has some 120,000 clones, 79% seen once. Sequencing used PBMCs. Source of these receptors: a young man in good health and CMV-seropositive.

The genes are TRBV27 and TRBJ2-5; D ambiguous. The CDR3 consists of 15 residues. The germline CDR1 and CDR2 sequences are MNHEY and SMNVEV (reference sequence). V gave up 6 bases and J gave up 5 bases, with 19 bases separating them. The DNA for the CDR3 is TGTGCCAGCAGACCAGGAAAACCCCCTCGGGAGACCCAGTACTTC. Translated: CASRPGKPPRETQYF.

This chain joins TRBV5-4 and TRBJ2-7; no firm D call. There are 13 residues in the CDR3. V was pared by 4 bases and J by 2 bases, with 10 bases between. Per the germline V gene, CDR1 is SGHNT and CDR2 is YYREEE (reference sequence). The CDR3 spells CASSARETYEQYF. DNA of the CDR3: TGTGCCAGCAGCGCTCGAGAAACCTACGAGCAGTACTTC.

J is TRBJ1-2 and V is TRBV6-5; D is unclear. V lost 0 bases and J 5 bases, leaving 10 bases between the germline ends. From germline, CDR1 is MNHEY and CDR2 SVGAGI. The CDR3 sequence is 14 residues long. CDR3 protein: CASSYSRGYYGYTF. CDR3 nucleotide sequence: TGTGCCAGCAGTTACTCGCGGGGATATTATGGCTACACCTTC.

The chain couples TRBV7-2 to TRBJ1-4, with 9 bases that match TRBD1. The V gene's germline CDR1 is SGHTA and CDR2 FQGNSA. Germline trimming cut 5 bases from V and 5 bases from J; bases unmatched to any gene: 6. This CDR3 contains 15 residues. Written as DNA, the CDR3 is TGTGCCAGCAGCCCGCAGACAGGGGGAAATGAAAAACTGTTTTTT. Its protein product is CASSPQTGGNEKLFF.

This clone showed up just once. The chain couples TRBV5-1 to TRBJ1-2; a weak D match, TRBD1 (5 bases). The CDR3 covers 13 residues. Germline V CDR1 and CDR2: SGHRS, YFSETQ. V dropped 1 base and J dropped 7 bases, with 11 bases sitting between them. In DNA, the CDR3 is TGCGCCAGCAGCTTGTCGGGGGATTTTGGCTACACCTTC. It encodes CASSLSGDFGYTF.

The CDR3 sequence is CATSSGPGSISLGYTF. In DNA form, the CDR3 reads TGTGCCACCAGCAGCGGTCCGGGGTCTATATCACTTGGCTACACCTTC. The V gene is TRBV15, the J gene TRBJ1-2; D ambiguous. The CDR3 sequence is 16 residues long. Trimming pared 3 bases from V and 7 bases from J, leaving 21 bases between. The germline CDR1 and CDR2 sequences are LNHNV and YYDKDF (reference sequence).

This sequence joins TRBV6-6 and TRBJ2-5, with D perhaps TRBD2 (5 bases). There are 14 residues in the CDR3. The ends were cut back, 1 base at V and 5 bases at J, with 11 bases in the middle. Germline V gene sequence: CDR1 MNHNY, CDR2 SVGAGI (reference sequence). The CDR3 loop reads CASSYYKGVETQYF. DNA for the CDR3: TGTGCCAGCAGTTACTATAAGGGAGTGGAGACCCAGTACTTC.

This sequence joins TRBV7-2 and TRBJ1-1, with D uncertain. V lost 2 bases and J lost 1, with 8 bases in between. In germline, CDR1 is SGHTA, CDR2 FQGNSA. This CDR3 region has 14 residues. DNA of the CDR3: TGTGCCAGCAGCTTAAGGTCAGGGAACACTGAAGCTTTCTTT. Amino acid sequence: CASSLRSGNTEAFF.

This chain joins TRBV7-6 and TRBJ1-5; 8 bases line up with TRBD1. Germline lookup yields CDR1 SGHVS and CDR2 FNYEAQ. The CDR3 has 15 amino acids. With 5 bases clipped from V and 2 bases from J, the junction kept 5 bases outside the gene matches. DNA of the CDR3: TGTGCCAGCAGCCTCCAGGGGGCCGGCAATCAGCCCCAGCATTTT. Its translation: CASSLQGAGNQPQHF.

The chain combines TRBV2 with TRBJ2-7, with 9 bases identical to TRBD1. This CDR3 is built from 13 residues. The J segment lost 3 bases and the V segment lost 7 bases, leaving 4 bases of the junction unmatched. Germline V gene sequence: CDR1 SNHLY, CDR2 FYNNEI. The CDR3 is CASKRDRVYEQYF. The CDR3 nucleotides are TGTGCCAGCAAGAGGGACAGGGTCTACGAGCAGTACTTC.

This sequence joins TRBV7-8 and TRBJ1-5, with TRBD1 matching over 7 bases. Unmatched junction bases numbered 7, after V lost 1 base and J lost 7 bases. The CDR3 is made up of 15 amino acids. CDR1 and CDR2 from the germline V gene are SGHVS and FQNEAQ. The CDR3 sequence: CASSLGGQGEQPQHF. The CDR3 DNA reads TGTGCCAGCAGCTTAGGGGGGCAGGGGGAACAGCCCCAGCATTTT.

The V and J genes are TRBV28 and TRBJ2-7, with 9 bases fitting TRBD2. This CDR3 is built from 14 residues. J was trimmed by 4 bases and V by 1 base; bases with no gene match: 2. Germline V gene sequence: CDR1 MDHEN, CDR2 SYDVKM. CDR3 bases: TGTGCCAGCAGTTTATTAGCGGGGGCTTACGAGCAGTACTTC. Protein product: CASSLLAGAYEQYF.

To note about this clone: An end of the junction does not agree with germline; a read error may underlie this. DNA of the CDR3: TGTGCTAGCAGCTTAGGATCGGGGGAATCGGAAAAACTGTTTTTT. The encoded protein is CASSLGSGESEKLFF. The chain has TRBV7-7 and TRBJ1-4; possible D gene TRBD1, 5 bases. The V gene's germline CDR1 is SSHAT and CDR2 FNYEAQ (reference sequence). The CDR3 totals 15 residues.

The J gene is TRBJ2-5, the V gene TRBV5-4, with a weak D call TRBD1 (5 bases). The length of the CDR3 is 15 residues. Germline loops: CDR1 SGHNT, CDR2 YYREEE (reference sequence). V lost 3 bases, J lost 5 bases, and 17 bases lay in between. CDR3 bases: TGTGCCAGCAGCTCGAACACAGGCCTCCCCGAGACCCAGTACTTC. Translating gives CASSSNTGLPETQYF. Full variable domain (missing parts from reference TRBV5-4 and TRBJ2-5): ETGVTQSPTHLIKTRGQQVTLRCSSQSGHNTVSWYQQALGQGPQFIFQYYREEENGRGNFPPRFSGLQFPNYSSELNVNALELDDSALYLCASSSNTGLPETQYFGPGTRLLVL.

The chain combines TRBV6-4 with TRBJ2-2; no definite D call. The ends were cut back, 6 bases at V and 1 base at J, with 3 bases in the middle. Germline values: CDR1 MRHNA, CDR2 SNTAGT. The CDR3 runs 12 residues. CDR3 sequence reads: CASSQNTGELFF. CDR3 DNA: TGTGCCAGCAGCCAGAACACCGGGGAGCTGTTTTTT.

This chain uses TRBV13 with TRBJ2-1; a possible D gene is TRBD2 (6 bases). This CDR3 has 12 residues. In germline, CDR1 is PRHDT, CDR2 FYEKMQ (reference sequence). Between the trimmed V and J ends, which lost 2 bases and 14 bases, there was a span of 13 bases. The CDR3: CASSLTSGVKFF. As DNA, the CDR3 is TGTGCCAGCAGCTTAACATCGGGAGTAAAGTTCTTC.

The CDR3 loop reads CASSPVEGAFVYGYTF. As DNA, the CDR3 is TGTGCCAGCAGCCCCGTGGAGGGGGCGTTTGTCTATGGCTACACCTTC. The chain joins TRBV11-3 to TRBJ1-2; the match to TRBD1 covers 7 bases. After removal of 5 bases from V and 4 bases from J, the junction contained 13 bases not matched to a gene. This CDR3 contains 16 residues. Germline CDR1 and CDR2: SGHNT and YENEEA.

The V call is TRBV11-2, the J call TRBJ1-2, with D perhaps matching TRBD1 (5 bases). The CDR3 consists of 13 residues. CDR1 is SGHAT, CDR2 FQNNGV, per germline. V lost 5 bases and J lost 6, with 13 bases in between. The CDR3 reads CASSPTGTHGYTF. The CDR3 region has the DNA TGTGCCAGCAGCCCCACAGGTACCCATGGCTACACCTTC. Drawing the rest from reference TRBV11-2 and TRBJ1-2, the complete variable domain is EAGVAQSPRYKIIEKRQSVAFWCNPISGHATLYWYQQILGQGPKLLIQFQNNGVVDDSQLPKDRFSAERLKGVDSTLKIQPAKLEDSAVYLCASSPTGTHGYTFGSGTRLTVV.

This chain links TRBV19 with TRBJ2-3; 10 bases are a match to TRBD2. V shed 5 bases, J shed 2 bases, and the junction held 7 bases outside the gene matches. Germline CDR1 and CDR2: LNHDA and SQIVND (reference sequence). The CDR3 runs 16 residues. CDR3 residues: CASSLGAGGSTDTQYF. CDR3 DNA: TGTGCCAGTAGTTTGGGAGCGGGGGGGTCCACAGATACGCAGTATTTT.

V is TRBV6-6 and J is TRBJ2-1; D is undetermined. CDR1 is MNHNY and CDR2 is SVGAGI in the germline V gene (reference sequence). Trimming shortened V by 7 bases and J by 8 bases, and 9 bases separated the two germline ends. The length of the CDR3 is 11 residues. As DNA, the CDR3 is TGTGCCAGCATATTCTCGGATGAGCAGTTCTTC. Amino acid sequence: CASIFSDEQFF.

The chain recombines TRBV19 with TRBJ2-5; 7 bases are a match to TRBD2. This CDR3 is 15 amino acids long. Germline CDR1 reads LNHDA; CDR2 reads SQIVND (reference sequence). J gave up 5 bases and V 9 bases, and 15 bases lay outside the gene matches. The CDR3 sequence is CARLAVGPRGETQYF. CDR3 in DNA: TGTGCCAGGCTAGCGGTAGGACCTCGGGGGGAGACCCAGTACTTC.

This rearrangement joins TRBV16 to TRBJ2-1, with 11 bases lining up with TRBD2. CDR3 length equals 16 residues. CDR1 is KGHSY and CDR2 is FQNENV in the germline V gene. J was trimmed by 5 bases and V by 3 bases; bases with no gene match: 6. The CDR3 coding sequence is TGTGCCAGCAGCCACGCCGGGACTAGCGGAAACAATGAGCAGTTCTTC. Translating it yields CASSHAGTSGNNEQFF.

The CDR3 bases are TGTGCCAGCAGTTACTCGACTAGCGGGGGGGAGACCCAGTACTTC. This translates into CASSYSTSGGETQYF. The V call is TRBV6-6, the J call TRBJ2-5; 13 bases agree with TRBD2. This CDR3 has 15 residues. J was trimmed by 5 bases and V by 0 bases; bases with no gene match: 0. Germline assignment: CDR1 MNHNY and CDR2 SVGAGI (reference sequence).

The rearrangement joins TRBV27 to TRBJ1-2; no clear D gene. Germline assignment: CDR1 MNHEY and CDR2 SMNVEV (reference sequence). This CDR3 contains 13 residues. V lost 3 bases and J lost 9, with 14 bases in between. The CDR3 DNA sequence: TGTGCCAGCAGTTTCTCCCGTGGTTCTAGCTACACCTTC. Protein: CASSFSRGSSYTF.

The gene calls are TRBV6-5 and TRBJ2-7; D possibly corresponds to TRBD1 (6 bases). The germline V gene encodes CDR1 MNHEY and CDR2 SVGAGI. There are 14 residues in the CDR3. V lost 11 bases to trimming and J lost 1 base, with 18 bases between them. The DNA for the CDR3 is TGTGCCGGCAAGTTGGTAACAGGGTCCTACGAGCAGTACTTC. It yields the protein CAGKLVTGSYEQYF.

The V gene is TRBV4-3, the J gene TRBJ2-2; 11 bases match TRBD1. In germline, CDR1 is LGHNA, CDR2 YSLEER. J was trimmed by 3 bases and V by 4 bases; bases with no gene match: 16. This CDR3 spans 20 amino acids. This CDR3 is CASSRNHGQGANPYTGELFF. The CDR3 DNA is TGCGCCAGCAGCCGAAACCATGGACAGGGGGCCAATCCCTACACCGGGGAGCTGTTTTTT.

With regard to this clone: Mismatch with germline at one junction end may stem from a read error. The same CDR3 is also encoded by other DNA sequences in this sample. The chain carries TRBV6-4 and TRBJ2-7; D perhaps matches TRBD1 (6 bases). This CDR3 region has 14 residues. CDR1 and CDR2 from the germline V gene are MRHNA and SNTAGT. The CDR3 nucleotides read TGTGCCAGCAGTGAACAGGGCGGGTCCTACGAGCAGTATTTC. This codes for CASSEQGGSYEQYF.

The chain recombines TRBV16 with TRBJ2-7, with D possibly being TRBD1 (6 bases). Germline assignment: CDR1 KGHSY and CDR2 FQNENV. The CDR3 is made up of 11 amino acids. V lost 8 bases and J 6 bases, leaving 11 bases between the germline ends. The CDR3: CASGQFPEQYF. As DNA, the CDR3 is TGTGCCAGCGGACAGTTCCCCGAGCAGTACTTC.

The rearrangement uses TRBV5-1 and TRBJ2-7, with a tentative D call TRBD2 (7 bases). The germline V gene encodes CDR1 SGHRS and CDR2 YFSETQ. The CDR3 runs to 14 residues. V lost 3 bases, J lost 2 bases, and 12 bases lay in between. In DNA, the CDR3 is TGCGCCAGCAGCTCGGGGGGCCCCCCCTACGAGCAGTACTTC. Its protein product is CASSSGGPPYEQYF.